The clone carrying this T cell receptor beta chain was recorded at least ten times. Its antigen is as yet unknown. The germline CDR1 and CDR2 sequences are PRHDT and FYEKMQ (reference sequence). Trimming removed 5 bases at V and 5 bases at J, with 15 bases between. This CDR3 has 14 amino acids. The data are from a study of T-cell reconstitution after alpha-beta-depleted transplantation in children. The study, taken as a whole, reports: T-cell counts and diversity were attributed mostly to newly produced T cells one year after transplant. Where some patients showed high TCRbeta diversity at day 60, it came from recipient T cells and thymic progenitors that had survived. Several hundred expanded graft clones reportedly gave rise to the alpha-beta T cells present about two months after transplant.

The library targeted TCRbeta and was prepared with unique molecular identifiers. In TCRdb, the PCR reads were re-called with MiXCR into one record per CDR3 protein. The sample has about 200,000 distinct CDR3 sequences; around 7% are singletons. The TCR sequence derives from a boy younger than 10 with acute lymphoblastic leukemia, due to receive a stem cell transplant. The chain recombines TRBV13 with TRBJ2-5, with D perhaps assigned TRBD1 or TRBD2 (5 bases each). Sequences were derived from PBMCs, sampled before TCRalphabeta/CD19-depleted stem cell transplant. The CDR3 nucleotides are TGTGCCAGCAGCCATGAGAGGGACCGGGAGACCCAGTACTTC. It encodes CASSHERDRETQYF.